This T cell receptor beta chain derives from a study of T cell responses to AZD1222 COVID-19 vaccine. Germline assignment: CDR1 MNHNS and CDR2 SASEGT. CDR3 length: 15 residues. With 0 bases clipped from V and 5 bases from J, the junction kept 6 bases outside the gene matches. Data came from immunoSEQ multiplex PCR; TCRdb stores just in-frame clones and leaves some out. The repertoire includes approximately 140,000 clones, about 90% of them detected once, and 6.5% to 8% sits in the top ten. Study-level results: Every sample of the repertoires postdated the peak T cell response. In the spike-specific TCR repertoire, nearly half reportedly target unmutated variant regions. The donor group comprised mostly white British people and more females; the analysis possibly underestimated clonal diversity. Seropositive AZD1222 recipients at baseline numbered only six or seven.

On this clone itself: The antigen is unknown.

This receptor was obtained from an adult who received the MenACWY meningococcal vaccine as a control. Material: peripheral blood, obtained 28 days after the second dose of the MenACWY control vaccine. The rearrangement links TRBV6-1 to TRBJ1-2; TRBD1 aligns across 7 bases. The CDR3 bases are TGTGCCAGCAGTGAAGCGCCAGGGGGAATGTATGGCTACACCTTC. Translated, it gives CASSEAPGGMYGYTF.